This passage covers 21 T cell receptor beta chains from one sample sequenced in a study of T-cell memory formation after mild COVID-19. In TCRdb, the 5' RACE reads were re-called with MiXCR into one record per CDR3 protein. The table lists around 370,000 distinct CDR3 sequences, under 25% of them singletons. The sample comprised PBMCs or a T cell subset sorted from them (not recorded which). The receptors derive from an adult woman who had mild COVID-19 (a few samples of this study predate the infection). Cell type and time point are not known.

This clonotype was seen only once. With a much larger clone just one base away, this may be a read error. This rearrangement joins TRBV9 to TRBJ2-2, with TRBD2 as a possible D gene (6 bases). This CDR3 has 15 residues. Trimming took 0 bases from V and 2 from J, leaving 8 bases between them. The germline gives CDR1 SGDLS, CDR2 YYNGEE. The CDR3 sequence: CASSVAGVNTGELFF. In DNA, the CDR3 is TGTGCCAGCAGCGTAGCGGGGGTTAACACCGGGGAGCTGTTTTTT.

The rearrangement links TRBV6-5 to TRBJ2-1; TRBD2 matches at 8 bases. In germline, CDR1 is MNHEY, CDR2 SVGAGI. There are 15 residues in the CDR3. Trimming removed 1 base from V and 4 bases from J; junction bases left unmatched: 3. The CDR3 coding sequence is TGTGCCAGCAGTTACTTGACGGGAGGGTACAATGAGCAGTTCTTC. Its translation is CASSYLTGGYNEQFF.

This clonotype was seen only a few times. The chain uses TRBV12-3 or TRBV12-4 and TRBJ2-7, with a weak D call TRBD1 (5 bases). The CDR3 has 12 residues. The V end was cut by 6 bases, the J end by 8 bases, with 14 bases between. The CDR3: CASRERWGKQYF. DNA of the CDR3: TGTGCCAGCAGGGAAAGGTGGGGCAAGCAGTACTTC.

The rearrangement joins TRBV7-9 to TRBJ2-1; D ambiguous. The CDR3 loop spans 13 amino acids. Looked up from germline, CDR1 is SEHNR and CDR2 is FQNEAQ (reference sequence). Trimming stripped 4 bases from V and 3 bases from J, with 7 bases between. The chain's CDR3 is CASSSSIYNEQFF. CDR3 nucleotides: TGTGCCAGCAGCTCCTCTATCTACAATGAGCAGTTCTTC.

V usage is TRBV12-3 or TRBV12-4 and J usage is TRBJ2-1; 9 nucleotides agree with TRBD2. This CDR3 is built from 17 residues. V lost 5 bases, J lost 2 bases, and 10 bases stayed unmatched. In nucleotides, the CDR3 is TGTGCCAGCAGTCCGTCTCTAGCGGGGCGGGCCTACAATGAGCAGTTCTTC. Its protein is CASSPSLAGRAYNEQFF.

A few counts support this clonotype. V and J are TRBV10-3 and TRBJ2-1, with D perhaps TRBD2 (5 bases). The CDR3 runs 13 residues. Germline V CDR1 and CDR2: ENHRY, SYGVKD. V gave up 0 bases and J gave up 15 bases, with 15 bases separating them. CDR3 loop: CAISESVGATPFF. CDR3 nucleotide sequence: TGTGCCATCAGTGAGTCGGTGGGAGCCACCCCGTTCTTC.

V gene TRBV3-1 combines with J gene TRBJ2-1; the D gene is possibly TRBD2 (6 bases). The V and J ends lost 4 bases and 6 bases respectively, with 16 bases between them. The V gene's germline CDR1 is LGHDT and CDR2 YNNKEL (reference sequence). The CDR3 is made up of 15 amino acids. Here the CDR3 reads CASSPRGRMANEQFF. The CDR3 coding sequence is TGTGCCAGCAGCCCCCGGGGGAGGATGGCCAATGAGCAGTTCTTC.

V usage is TRBV3-1 and J usage is TRBJ1-1; D possibly corresponds to TRBD1 (5 bases). The germline V and J ends were trimmed by 4 bases and 11 bases, with 11 bases remaining between them. Looked up from germline, CDR1 is LGHDT and CDR2 is YNNKEL (reference sequence). This CDR3 spans 11 amino acids. The DNA for the CDR3 is TGTGCCAGCAGCCCGACAGACCCGGCTTTCTTT. It specifies CASSPTDPAFF.

This clonotype was counted once. V is TRBV12-3 or TRBV12-4 and J is TRBJ1-2; TRBD1 agrees at 8 bases. This CDR3 is built from 11 residues. V trimming: 6 bases; J trimming: 10 bases; junction bases outside the gene matches: 4. As DNA, the CDR3 is TGTGCCAGCAGCCGGACAGGGCTCTACACCTTC. Amino acid sequence: CASSRTGLYTF.

The J gene is TRBJ2-7, the V gene TRBV25-1, with 8 nucleotides matching TRBD1. This CDR3 contains 14 residues. The germline V gene encodes CDR1 MGHDK and CDR2 SYGVNS. The ends lost 6 bases at V and 2 bases at J; junction bases unmatched: 6. The CDR3 sequence is CASSGSTGAYEQYF. The CDR3 DNA reads as TGTGCCAGCAGCGGCTCGACAGGGGCCTACGAGCAGTACTTC.

This clonotype has ten or more counts. This CDR3 reads CSVGRGGMGAGGEQYF. CDR3 nucleotides: TGCAGCGTTGGACGCGGCGGCATGGGGGCAGGGGGCGAGCAGTACTTC. The rearrangement uses TRBV29-1 and TRBJ2-7, with TRBD1 identical over 7 bases. With 4 bases clipped from V and 6 bases from J, the junction kept 18 bases outside the gene matches. CDR3 length: 16 amino acids. Looked up from germline, CDR1 is SQVTM and CDR2 is ANQGSEA.

The chain couples TRBV6-2 or TRBV6-3 to TRBJ2-7; TRBD2 matches 8 bases. The CDR3 is 14 amino acids. Germline V lookup: CDR1 MNHEY, CDR2 SVGEGT. Trimming removed 5 bases from V and 0 bases from J; junction bases left unmatched: 3. CDR3 sequence reads: CASSITSGSYEQYF. CDR3 bases: TGTGCCAGCAGTATTACTAGCGGCTCCTACGAGCAGTACTTC.

This clonotype was observed a handful of times. This chain's CDR3 is CASNIIPVLMNTEAFF. CDR3 nucleotides: TGTGCCAGCAATATAATACCCGTACTCATGAACACTGAAGCTTTCTTT. The chain has TRBV27 and TRBJ1-1; D is undetermined. Germline V gives CDR1 MNHEY, CDR2 SMNVEV (reference sequence). V was clipped by 7 bases and J by 0 bases, with 18 bases between them. CDR3 length equals 16 residues.

This clonotype came up a few times. V is TRBV4-2 and J is TRBJ2-3, with 9 bases that match TRBD1. The CDR3 length is 16 residues. Germline CDR1 and CDR2: LGHNA and YNFKEQ. V gave up 4 bases and J gave up 0 bases; unmatched junction bases: 5. Here the CDR3 DNA reads TGTGCCAGCAGCCGGGACAGGGCATCTAGCACAGATACGCAGTATTTT. Its translation: CASSRDRASSTDTQYF.

This clonotype occurred a few times. The V call is TRBV7-2, the J call TRBJ2-6, with unresolved D. Trimming stripped 8 bases from V and 2 bases from J, with 7 bases between. Germline V lookup: CDR1 SGHTA, CDR2 FQGNSA. CDR3 length: 13 amino acids. CDR3 nucleotides: TGTGCCAGCCAAGCGACTGGGGCCAACGTCCTGACTTTC. Residues: CASQATGANVLTF.

This clonotype came up a few times. V usage is TRBV9 and J usage is TRBJ2-4; TRBD2 is a possible D gene (5 bases). The CDR3 extends over 16 amino acids. V lost 3 bases and J 0 bases, leaving 13 bases between the germline ends. Germline loops: CDR1 SGDLS, CDR2 YYNGEE. CDR3 protein: CASSGGVREAKNIQYF. The CDR3 nucleotides are TGTGCCAGCAGCGGAGGAGTGAGGGAAGCCAAAAACATTCAGTACTTC.

This clonotype was seen many times. This chain links TRBV3-1 with TRBJ2-5; weak D call: TRBD2 (5 bases). This CDR3 comprises 14 residues. Germline CDR1 and CDR2: LGHDT and YNNKEL (reference sequence). V dropped 4 bases and J dropped 5 bases, with 14 bases sitting between them. The CDR3 loop reads CASSPPRRGETQYF. In DNA form, the CDR3 reads TGTGCCAGCAGCCCCCCCCGGCGCGGGGAGACCCAGTACTTC.

There are a few counts of this clonotype. The chain uses TRBV5-1 and TRBJ2-1; 12 bases align to TRBD2. The germline V gene encodes CDR1 SGHRS and CDR2 YFSETQ. The CDR3 contains 19 residues. Losses at the gene ends were 0 bases for V and 0 bases for J; bases not matched to a gene: 7. CDR3 bases: TGCGCCAGCAGCTTGGAAGCTAGCGGGGGGGCCAGCTCCTACAATGAGCAGTTCTTC. This codes for CASSLEASGGASSYNEQFF.

This clonotype was observed a few times. V gene TRBV19 combines with J gene TRBJ2-2; the D gene is possibly TRBD1 (5 bases). CDR1 LNHDA and CDR2 SQIVND come from the germline V gene (reference sequence). Trimming removed 8 bases at V and 0 bases at J, with 7 bases between. The CDR3 has 13 residues. For the CDR3, the DNA is TGTGCCAGTGGACAATCGAACACCGGGGAGCTGTTTTTT. Residues: CASGQSNTGELFF.

This clonotype came up many times. V gene TRBV3-1 combines with J gene TRBJ1-6; D remains ambiguous. Between the trimmed V and J ends, which lost 3 bases and 8 bases, there was a span of 8 bases. This CDR3 is 13 amino acids long. In germline, CDR1 is LGHDT, CDR2 YNNKEL (reference sequence). The CDR3 DNA reads TGTGCCAGCAGCCATCGGGAGGATTCACCCCTCCACTTT. This encodes CASSHREDSPLHF.

This clonotype was counted a few times. The chain is built from TRBV5-1 and TRBJ1-1, with D unresolved. Trimming removed 1 base from V and 4 bases from J, with 8 bases in between. The CDR3 spans 13 residues. Per germline, CDR1 SGHRS and CDR2 YFSETQ. Written as DNA, the CDR3 is TGCGCCAGCAGCTTGAACACGCGCACTGAAGCTTTCTTT. Protein product: CASSLNTRTEAFF.